The 31 T cell receptor beta chains given below trace back to one sample, sequenced in a study of cytomegalovirus exposure and HLA in healthy donors. Researchers ran the PCR with 60 Vbeta and 13 Jbeta primers. Clones were read by immunoSEQ multiplex PCR, and TCRdb kept only the in-frame ones, dropping some. The data contain 200,000 to 300,000 clones, 70% to 90% of them seen just once; the ten biggest clones take up 0.24%. The specimen was PBMCs. These receptors were taken from a girl between 2 and 10 years old in good health and CMV-seronegative.

This clone was seen a few times. This rearrangement joins TRBV7-8 to TRBJ1-5, with 10 bases matching TRBD1. The ends lost 3 bases at V and 4 bases at J; junction bases unmatched: 6. Germline V gives CDR1 SGHVS, CDR2 FQNEAQ. This CDR3 spans 16 amino acids. The CDR3 region has the DNA TGTGCCAGCAGCTTTTCAGGGGGACAGGGGAATCAGCCCCAGCATTTT. Its protein is CASSFSGGQGNQPQHF.

J is TRBJ2-7 and V is TRBV5-1, with D perhaps TRBD2 (5 bases). This CDR3 has 14 residues. V gave up 4 bases and J gave up 0 bases, with 11 bases separating them. The V gene's germline CDR1 is SGHRS and CDR2 YFSETQ. CDR3 DNA: TGCGCCAGCAGCAGGTCTAGCAGCTCCTACGAGCAGTACTTC. Translated, it gives CASSRSSSSYEQYF.

The rearrangement uses TRBV19 and TRBJ2-3; 10 bases fit TRBD1. The CDR3 runs 18 residues. Germline V gene sequence: CDR1 LNHDA, CDR2 SQIVND (reference sequence). V lost 6 bases to trimming and J lost 4 bases; unmatched junction nucleotides: 16. The chain's CDR3 is CASSLRTGGRGVPDTQYF. The CDR3 DNA follows: TGTGCCAGTAGCCTACGGACAGGGGGTAGGGGAGTGCCAGATACGCAGTATTTT.

The rearrangement joins TRBV5-5 to TRBJ1-5; no definite D call. Trimming shortened V by 1 base and J by 2 bases, and 13 bases separated the two germline ends. Germline V lookup: CDR1 SGHKS, CDR2 YYEKEE (reference sequence). The CDR3 totals 16 residues. The CDR3 coding sequence is TGTGCCAGCAGCTTGATTAGTGACATGGGCAATCAGCCCCAGCATTTT. Translation gives CASSLISDMGNQPQHF.

On this clone: Other DNA sequences of this sample code for an identical CDR3. V is TRBV5-1 and J is TRBJ2-5; no clear D. This CDR3 contains 12 residues. Trimming took off 3 bases at V and 2 bases at J, with 5 bases between the two ends. Germline V gene data show CDR1 as SGHRS and CDR2 as YFSETQ. The CDR3 sequence is CASSSSQETQYF. The CDR3 coding sequence is TGCGCCAGCAGCTCCTCTCAAGAGACCCAGTACTTC.

This clone appeared a single time. V gene TRBV18 combines with J gene TRBJ1-6; no reliable D call. The CDR3 spans 15 residues. V lost 5 bases to trimming and J lost 8 bases, with 16 bases between them. Germline CDR1 KGHSH, CDR2 LQKENI. Written as DNA, the CDR3 is TGTGCCAGCTCAAATCTACCCGGCGGGGATTCACCCCTCCACTTT. This gives the protein CASSNLPGGDSPLHF.

The chain couples TRBV29-1 to TRBJ1-4; 8 bases are a match to TRBD1. The ends lost 6 bases at V and 7 bases at J; junction bases unmatched: 7. CDR1 and CDR2 from the germline V gene are SQVTM and ANQGSEA. CDR3 size: 13 residues. The CDR3 loop reads CSVAGGLGEKLFF. In nucleotides, the CDR3 is TGCAGCGTGGCAGGGGGCTTAGGTGAAAAACTGTTTTTT.

J is TRBJ2-7 and V is TRBV6-5; 7 bases line up with TRBD2. The length of the CDR3 is 14 residues. Germline lookup yields CDR1 MNHEY and CDR2 SVGAGI. Losses at the gene ends were 2 bases for V and 0 bases for J; bases not matched to a gene: 1. The CDR3 DNA reads TGTGCCAGCAGTTACGCGGGGGACTCCTACGAGCAGTACTTC. As protein: CASSYAGDSYEQYF.

The chain is built from TRBV7-9 and TRBJ2-7; D call uncertain. Germline V CDR1 and CDR2: SEHNR, FQNEAQ (reference sequence). V shed 3 bases and J shed 0 bases, with 6 bases lying between them. CDR3 size: 13 residues. The CDR3 DNA follows: TGTGCCAGCAGCTTCGCGTCCTCCTACGAGCAGTACTTC. It is translated as CASSFASSYEQYF.

This chain links TRBV19 with TRBJ1-1, with D tentatively TRBD1 (6 bases). The CDR3 loop spans 15 amino acids. V was shortened by 5 bases and J by 1 base, with 14 bases between the two germline ends. Per germline, CDR1 LNHDA and CDR2 SQIVND (reference sequence). CDR3 loop: CASSHVSGANTEAFF. In DNA, the CDR3 is TGTGCCAGTAGTCATGTATCAGGGGCGAACACTGAAGCTTTCTTT.

This clone was seen a single time. The V gene is TRBV19, the J gene TRBJ1-4; D is unclear. CDR3 length equals 12 residues. V was pared by 7 bases and J by 7 bases, with 10 bases between. From germline, CDR1 is LNHDA and CDR2 SQIVND (reference sequence). CDR3 loop: CASMEEGEKLFF. In nucleotides, the CDR3 is TGTGCCAGTATGGAGGAAGGTGAAAAACTGTTTTTT.

The chain links TRBV6-5 to TRBJ2-1, with 12 bases aligning to TRBD2. This CDR3 is built from 16 residues. The V and J ends lost 1 base and 6 bases, in that order; junction bases with no gene match: 4. CDR1 and CDR2 from the germline V gene are MNHEY and SVGAGI. CDR3 DNA: TGTGCCAGCAGTTACTTACTAGCGGGAGGTGTCAATGAGCAGTTCTTC. Residues: CASSYLLAGGVNEQFF.

This chain links TRBV5-1 with TRBJ2-2, with D perhaps TRBD2 (6 bases). With 0 bases removed from V and 2 bases from J, the gap between germline ends came to 11 bases. The length of the CDR3 is 16 residues. Germline CDR1 SGHRS, CDR2 YFSETQ. CDR3 coding DNA: TGCGCCAGCAGCTTGGCTTGGACTATTAACACCGGGGAGCTGTTTTTT. This encodes CASSLAWTINTGELFF.

The V gene is TRBV18, the J gene TRBJ1-2; a weak D match, TRBD1 (6 bases). Germline V CDR1 and CDR2: KGHSH, LQKENI. This CDR3 has 13 amino acids. V was clipped by 3 bases and J by 5 bases, with 10 bases between them. The chain's CDR3 is CASSPDSEYGYTF. The CDR3 nucleotides read TGTGCCAGCTCACCGGACAGTGAATATGGCTACACCTTC. Complete variable domain (other parts from reference TRBV18 and TRBJ1-2): NAGVMQNPRHLVRRRGQEARLRCSPMKGHSHVYWYRQLPEEGLKFMVYLQKENIIDESGMPKERFSAEFPKEGPSILRIQQVVRGDSAAYFCASSPDSEYGYTFGSGTRLTVV.

V gene TRBV30 combines with J gene TRBJ1-5; no clear D gene. Germline CDR1 GTSNPN, CDR2 SVGIG (reference sequence). Trimming left V 2 bases short and J 2 bases short, with 16 bases between. This CDR3 is built from 16 residues. The CDR3: CAWSQDFPWGNQPQHF. For the CDR3, the DNA is TGTGCCTGGAGTCAGGACTTCCCCTGGGGCAATCAGCCCCAGCATTTT. Complete variable domain (other parts from reference TRBV30 and TRBJ1-5): SQTIHQWPATLVQPVGSPLSLECTVEGTSNPNLYWYRQAAGRGLQLLFYSVGIGQISSEVPQNLSASRPQDRQFILSSKKLLLSDSGFYLCAWSQDFPWGNQPQHFGDGTRLSIL.

J is TRBJ2-2 and V is TRBV5-1; D may be TRBD1 (6 bases). This CDR3 has 16 residues. The V gene lost 3 bases and the J gene lost 1 base, with 13 bases spanning the gap. CDR1 is SGHRS and CDR2 is YFSETQ in the germline V gene. This CDR3 is CASSWTGHGNTGELFF. The CDR3 nucleotides are TGCGCCAGCAGCTGGACGGGACACGGGAACACCGGGGAGCTGTTTTTT.

This chain connects TRBV5-6 to TRBJ2-7, with 9 positions matching TRBD2. Germline V gives CDR1 SGHDT, CDR2 YYEEEE. CDR3 size: 18 residues. Trimming at V came to 2 bases and at J to 1 base, leaving 13 bases not matched to a gene. CDR3 loop: CASSLTLSGGLPSYEQYF. The CDR3 nucleotides are TGTGCCAGCAGCTTAACTCTTAGCGGGGGTCTTCCTTCCTACGAGCAGTACTTC.

The chain links TRBV13 to TRBJ2-1; 10 bases are a match to TRBD1. CDR3 length: 16 amino acids. Looked up from germline, CDR1 is PRHDT and CDR2 is FYEKMQ (reference sequence). J gave up 7 bases and V 2 bases, and 8 bases lay outside the gene matches. CDR3 nucleotide sequence: TGTGCCAGCAGCTTACCCGGCCCGGGACAGGGGAATGAGCAGTTCTTC. Translated, it gives CASSLPGPGQGNEQFF.

This chain uses TRBV19 with TRBJ1-5, with TRBD1 identical over 7 bases. The germline V gene has CDR1 LNHDA and CDR2 SQIVND (reference sequence). After removal of 7 bases from V and 0 bases from J, the junction contained 9 bases not matched to a gene. The CDR3 runs 16 residues. The CDR3 loop is CASNTQGFNSNQPQHF. In DNA form, the CDR3 reads TGTGCCAGTAACACACAGGGGTTTAATAGCAATCAGCCCCAGCATTTT. Filled out from reference TRBV19 and TRBJ1-5, the complete variable domain reads DGGITQSPKYLFRKEGQNVTLSCEQNLNHDAMYWYRQDPGQGLRLIYYSQIVNDFQKGDIAEGYSVSREKKESFPLTVTSAQKNPTAFYLCASNTQGFNSNQPQHFGDGTRLSIL.

The V gene is TRBV18, the J gene TRBJ2-1, with 8 bases matching TRBD1. The CDR3 is 14 residues long. Trimming at V came to 6 bases and at J to 6 bases, leaving 7 bases not matched to a gene. Germline CDR1 KGHSH, CDR2 LQKENI. CDR3 loop: CASSPDRESNEQFF. The CDR3 DNA reads TGTGCCAGCTCTCCGGACAGGGAAAGCAATGAGCAGTTCTTC.

The chain links TRBV29-1 to TRBJ2-5; 9 bases align to TRBD2. V trimming: 4 bases; J trimming: 1 base; junction bases outside the gene matches: 7. The CDR3 has 15 amino acids. Germline V gene sequence: CDR1 SQVTM, CDR2 ANQGSEA. This CDR3 is CSVGRLAELQETQYF. CDR3 nucleotide sequence: TGCAGCGTTGGGAGACTAGCGGAACTCCAAGAGACCCAGTACTTC.

This sequence joins TRBV4-1 and TRBJ2-5; weak D call: TRBD2 (6 bases). The end of the DNA aligns better with TRBJ2-7, so the J call may be wrong. The V gene's germline CDR1 is MGHRA and CDR2 YSYEKL. This CDR3 spans 15 amino acids. The CDR3 nucleotides read TGCGCCAGCAGCCATAGCAGCGGGCCGTTTTACGAGCAGTACTTC. It translates to CASSHSSGPFYEQYF.

The chain couples TRBV5-1 to TRBJ1-1, with D possibly being TRBD1 (5 bases). Germline V gene data show CDR1 as SGHRS and CDR2 as YFSETQ. The CDR3 is 15 residues long. Trimming took 0 bases from V and 0 from J, leaving 9 bases between them. The CDR3 nucleotides read TGCGCCAGCAGCTTGGGGGGGGGTCTGAACACTGAAGCTTTCTTT. Translation gives CASSLGGGLNTEAFF.

This clone appeared once. The chain combines TRBV7-9 with TRBJ2-3; 11 bases align to TRBD2. V dropped 6 bases and J dropped 1; count of bases not matched to a gene: 3. The CDR3 totals 15 residues. In germline, CDR1 is SEHNR, CDR2 FQNEAQ (reference sequence). In DNA form, the CDR3 reads TGTGCCAGCAGTTGGGGACTAGCGGGCACAGATACGCAGTATTTT. This sequence encodes CASSWGLAGTDTQYF. The full variable domain, with the rest looked up from reference TRBV7-9 and TRBJ2-3, is DTGVSQNPRHKITKRGQNVTFRCDPISEHNRLYWYRQTLGQGPEFLTYFQNEAQLEKSRLLSDRFSAERPKGSFSTLEIQRTEQGDSAMYLCASSWGLAGTDTQYFGPGTRLTVL.

The chain uses TRBV9 and TRBJ2-3; 11 nucleotides line up with TRBD2. V was clipped by 3 bases and J by 2 bases; unmatched bases: 5. The germline gives CDR1 SGDLS, CDR2 YYNGEE. The CDR3 runs to 16 residues. The CDR3: CASSGLAGGLTDTQYF. In DNA form, the CDR3 reads TGTGCCAGCAGCGGATTAGCGGGGGGGCTCACAGATACGCAGTATTTT.

The J gene is TRBJ2-5, the V gene TRBV5-1, with TRBD2 identical over 14 bases. V lost 1 base and J lost 3; bases outside the gene matches: 2. Germline CDR1 SGHRS, CDR2 YFSETQ. The CDR3 runs to 16 residues. CDR3 sequence: CASSLLGLAGEETQYF. For the CDR3, the DNA is TGCGCCAGCAGCTTGTTGGGACTAGCGGGAGAAGAGACCCAGTACTTC.

The CDR3 DNA sequence: TGTGCCAGCAGCTTCGGACAGCATAATTCACCCCTCCACTTT. Translation: CASSFGQHNSPLHF. V is TRBV7-8 and J is TRBJ1-6, with D possibly being TRBD1 (6 bases). This CDR3 has 14 residues. Trimming removed 3 bases at V and 5 bases at J, with 8 bases between. Germline-derived CDR1 and CDR2 are SGHVS and FQNEAQ.

The chain has TRBV6-4 and TRBJ2-3, with 9 nucleotides matching TRBD2. The V and J ends lost 3 bases and 8 bases, in that order; junction bases with no gene match: 6. CDR3 length: 14 residues. Germline lookup yields CDR1 MRHNA and CDR2 SNTAGT. This chain's CDR3 is CASSENSGSGTQYF. CDR3 DNA sequence: TGTGCCAGCAGTGAGAATAGCGGGAGTGGTACGCAGTATTTT.

V gene TRBV7-9 combines with J gene TRBJ1-4; D not certain. Germline V gene sequence: CDR1 SEHNR, CDR2 FQNEAQ (reference sequence). The CDR3 consists of 14 residues. V gave up 5 bases and J gave up 7 bases, with 14 bases separating them. This CDR3 reads CASSRGFGSEKLFF. For the CDR3, the DNA is TGTGCCAGCAGCCGAGGGTTTGGTAGTGAAAAACTGTTTTTT.

The V and J genes are TRBV10-2 and TRBJ2-1; the D gene is possibly TRBD2 (5 bases). The CDR3 runs 14 residues. Germline V gene data show CDR1 as WSHSY and CDR2 as SAAADI. V lost 7 bases and J lost 3, with 13 bases in between. In DNA, the CDR3 is TGCGCCAGCACCGGGAACAGACGCTACAATGAGCAGTTCTTC. Residues: CASTGNRRYNEQFF.

The rearrangement links TRBV14 to TRBJ2-3; TRBD2 agrees at 8 bases. CDR1 SGHDN and CDR2 FVKESK come from the germline V gene. The CDR3 sequence is 17 residues long. Trimming took 5 bases from V and 4 from J; bases not matched to a gene: 14. CDR3 in amino acids: CASSSFVSGVYADTQYF. The CDR3 DNA sequence: TGTGCCAGCAGCTCTTTTGTTAGCGGGGTTTATGCAGATACGCAGTATTTT.